Each of the 19 T cell receptor beta chains below was sequenced from the same sample in a study of a mutant IDH1 vaccine in newly diagnosed glioma. Time point here: week 47, end of study. Every vaccination contained 300 ug of the mutant IDH1 20-mer peptide and was paired with topical imiquimod. The antigens of these receptors remain unknown. TCRdb's copy holds only in-frame clones and misses some; the assay was immunoSEQ multiplex PCR. Of about 94,000 clones in the sample, roughly 91% were seen once. Material: PBMCs, obtained from a glioma patient whose treatment included an IDH1 peptide vaccine. The receptors shown here come from a woman between 45 and 60 years old with glioma.

The gene calls are TRBV6-1 and TRBJ2-7; D possibly corresponds to TRBD1 (5 bases). V was clipped by 6 bases and J by 4 bases, with 16 bases between them. The CDR3 loop spans 14 amino acids. CDR1 is MNHNS, CDR2 SASEGT, per germline. CDR3 sequence: CASSPFQGNYEQYF. In DNA, the CDR3 is TGTGCCAGCAGCCCTTTCCAGGGAAATTACGAGCAGTACTTC.

The J gene is TRBJ2-2, the V gene TRBV29-1; D perhaps matches TRBD1 (5 bases). V gave up 4 bases and J gave up 8 bases, with 26 bases separating them. The germline V gene encodes CDR1 SQVTM and CDR2 ANQGSEA. The CDR3 spans 17 residues. Here the CDR3 reads CSVGPITESQGPGELFF. CDR3 sequence (DNA): TGCAGCGTTGGACCGATTACGGAGTCTCAGGGCCCGGGGGAGCTGTTTTTT.

This clone has a single count. This chain links TRBV11-2 with TRBJ2-7, with D unclear. CDR3 length: 14 amino acids. Trimming shortened V by 2 bases and J by 2 bases, and 10 bases separated the two germline ends. CDR1 SGHAT and CDR2 FQNNGV come from the germline V gene. CDR3 DNA: TGTGCCAGCAGCTTACAGGAATTAACCTACGAGCAGTACTTC. It codes for CASSLQELTYEQYF.

The CDR3 region is CASSLQPGDIQYF. The CDR3 DNA is TGTGCCAGCAGTTTACAGCCCGGGGACATTCAGTACTTC. The chain has TRBV7-2 and TRBJ2-4; D is perhaps TRBD2 (5 bases). Trimming stripped 6 bases from V and 8 bases from J, with 14 bases between. This CDR3 is 13 amino acids long. The V gene's germline CDR1 is SGHTA and CDR2 FQGNSA.

This sequence joins TRBV5-1 and TRBJ2-3; 8 bases are shared with TRBD2. This CDR3 has 16 residues. After removal of 4 bases from V and 0 bases from J, the junction contained 7 bases not matched to a gene. The germline V gene has CDR1 SGHRS and CDR2 YFSETQ. CDR3 amino acids: CASSKRASGSTDTQYF. In nucleotides, the CDR3 is TGCGCCAGCAGCAAGCGGGCTAGCGGGAGCACAGATACGCAGTATTTT.

This chain joins TRBV28 and TRBJ2-2, with D hard to call. The germline CDR1 and CDR2 sequences are MDHEN and SYDVKM. The CDR3 has 11 residues. Trimming stripped 6 bases from V and 6 bases from J, with 5 bases between. CDR3 protein: CASSFSGELFF. In DNA form, the CDR3 reads TGTGCCAGCAGCTTCTCCGGGGAGCTGTTTTTT.

The genes are TRBV29-1 and TRBJ2-5; D assignment may be TRBD1 or TRBD2 (5 bases each). The DNA end is a closer match to TRBJ2-7, so the J assignment may be wrong. The CDR3 is made up of 12 amino acids. The germline CDR1 and CDR2 sequences are SQVTM and ANQGSEA. CDR3 in amino acids: CSALLGDYEQYF. DNA for the CDR3: TGCAGCGCCCTTTTGGGGGACTACGAGCAGTACTTC.

The chain is built from TRBV5-6 and TRBJ1-1, with D perhaps TRBD1 (5 bases). The CDR3 sequence is 16 residues long. Trimming removed 0 bases from V and 5 bases from J, with 17 bases in between. Germline V gene data show CDR1 as SGHDT and CDR2 as YYEEEE. The CDR3 reads CASSLEGRSWGTEAFF. The DNA of the CDR3 is TGTGCCAGCAGCTTGGAAGGCCGGTCCTGGGGGACTGAAGCTTTCTTT.

The chain is built from TRBV7-9 and TRBJ2-3, with a tentative D call TRBD1 (5 bases). CDR1 and CDR2 (germline): SEHNR, FQNEAQ (reference sequence). The CDR3 has 12 residues. Trimming removed 5 bases from V and 3 bases from J, with 6 bases in between. CDR3 amino acids: CASSRQTDTQYF. The CDR3 nucleotides are TGTGCCAGCAGCAGACAGACAGATACGCAGTATTTT.

The gene calls are TRBV6-1 and TRBJ2-2, with 7 bases lining up with TRBD1. The CDR3 runs 15 residues. Trimming cost V 7 bases and J 2 bases; bases outside gene matches: 7. Germline V CDR1 and CDR2: MNHNS, SASEGT. As DNA, the CDR3 is TGTGCCAGCACCCGACAGGGTGGAAACACCGGGGAGCTGTTTTTT. Translated: CASTRQGGNTGELFF.

This clone turned up a few times. V usage is TRBV7-6 and J usage is TRBJ2-2; TRBD1 matches at 7 bases. The CDR3 is 16 residues long. Losses at the gene ends were 2 bases for V and 5 bases for J; bases not matched to a gene: 8. From germline, CDR1 is SGHVS and CDR2 FNYEAQ. In nucleotides, the CDR3 is TGTGCCAGCAGCTTAAGTCACAGGGGAAGGACCGGGGAGCTGTTTTTT. Translating it yields CASSLSHRGRTGELFF.

This chain connects TRBV4-2 to TRBJ1-2; 8 nucleotides line up with TRBD1. CDR3 length: 16 amino acids. CDR1 is LGHNA and CDR2 is YNFKEQ in the germline V gene. Unmatched junction bases numbered 5, after V lost 2 bases and J lost 0 bases. CDR3 in DNA: TGTGCCAGCAGCCAACAGACAGGGGAGGCTAACTATGGCTACACCTTC. Translation gives CASSQQTGEANYGYTF.

CDR3 DNA sequence: TGTGCCAGCTCACGTAGTCAGGGAATAGAGGAGACCCAGTACTTC. Its protein is CASSRSQGIEETQYF. The V call is TRBV18, the J call TRBJ2-5; maybe TRBD1 (5 bases). Germline CDR1 reads KGHSH; CDR2 reads LQKENI. V lost 4 bases to trimming and J lost 5 bases, with 17 bases between them. This CDR3 contains 15 residues. Full variable domain (rest looked up from reference TRBV18 and TRBJ2-5): NAGVMQNPRHLVRRRGQEARLRCSPMKGHSHVYWYRQLPEEGLKFMVYLQKENIIDESGMPKERFSAEFPKEGPSILRIQQVVRGDSAAYFCASSRSQGIEETQYFGPGTRLLVL.

This clone was seen once. The chain employs TRBV6-6 and TRBJ2-5; weak D call: TRBD1 (5 bases). Trimming left V 6 bases short and J 4 bases short, with 12 bases between. From germline, CDR1 is MNHNY and CDR2 SVGAGI (reference sequence). The CDR3 spans 13 residues. The CDR3 sequence: CASRGPPGETQYF. CDR3 coding DNA: TGTGCCAGCAGGGGGCCCCCGGGAGAGACCCAGTACTTC.

V and J are TRBV5-1 and TRBJ2-5; TRBD1 might be the D (6 bases). The J call may be in error: the DNA end matches TRBJ2-7 better. The CDR3 is made up of 11 amino acids. Germline V gene data show CDR1 as SGHRS and CDR2 as YFSETQ. The CDR3 bases are TGCGCCAGCAGACAACAGGGCGAGCAGTACTTC. Translating it yields CASRQQGEQYF.

V gene TRBV11-2 combines with J gene TRBJ2-1; TRBD2 might be the D (5 bases). The germline V gene has CDR1 SGHAT and CDR2 FQNNGV. There are 17 residues in the CDR3. Trimming pared 2 bases from V and 5 bases from J, leaving 19 bases between. In nucleotides, the CDR3 is TGTGCCAGCAGCTTACGGAGGCGGAGCCTCTTACACAATGAGCAGTTCTTC. Amino acids: CASSLRRRSLLHNEQFF.

The gene calls are TRBV6-1 and TRBJ2-4; no reliable D call. The CDR3 contains 13 residues. Trimming shortened V by 7 bases and J by 1 base, and 8 bases separated the two germline ends. Looked up from germline, CDR1 is MNHNS and CDR2 is SASEGT. As DNA, the CDR3 is TGTGCCAGCATTCAAGCCGCCAAAAACATTCAGTACTTC. Its translation is CASIQAAKNIQYF.

This clone has a single count. The chain has TRBV7-3 and TRBJ1-1; possible D gene TRBD1, 6 bases. The CDR3 extends over 15 amino acids. Trimming took 2 bases from V and 7 from J, leaving 17 bases between them. CDR1 is SGHTA, CDR2 FQGTGA, per germline. The chain's CDR3 is CASSLDGDRRVEAFF. The CDR3 DNA sequence: TGTGCCAGCAGCTTAGATGGCGACAGGAGGGTTGAAGCTTTCTTT. Full variable domain (remainder filled in from reference TRBV7-3 and TRBJ1-1): GAGVSQTPSNKVTEKGKYVELRCDPISGHTALYWYRQSLGQGPEFLIYFQGTGAADDSGLPNDRFFAVRPEGSVSTLKIQRTERGDSAVYLCASSLDGDRRVEAFFGQGTRLTVV.

The rearrangement joins TRBV27 to TRBJ2-7; 7 bases agree with TRBD2. Trimming cost V 5 bases and J 6 bases; bases outside gene matches: 10. Germline lookup yields CDR1 MNHEY and CDR2 SMNVEV (reference sequence). The CDR3 is 14 residues long. The CDR3 here is CASSPGTTLREQYF. CDR3 DNA: TGTGCCAGCAGTCCCGGGACTACGCTACGCGAGCAGTACTTC.